This T cell receptor beta chain was sequenced in a study of blood T cell repertoires in COVID-19. Per the germline V gene, CDR1 is LNHDA and CDR2 is SQIVND (reference sequence). The V segment lost 1 base and the J segment 1 base; nucleotides outside the gene matches: 2. This CDR3 has 15 residues. As processed by the authors: How many nucleated cells were present was estimated from reference gene primer amplification. Sequencing was performed with immunoSEQ multiplex PCR; in TCRdb, only in-frame clones are kept and a portion is missing. V and J calls and clone size are given by that table; D and trimming were obtained from the DNA. Among more than 200,000 clones listed, 86% were seen once.

Sample: PBMCs or T cells enriched from blood (not recorded which). The chain recombines TRBV19 with TRBJ2-3, with 7 positions matching TRBD2. This receptor was obtained from a man aged 40-50 years who had recovered from COVID-19. As DNA, the CDR3 is TGTGCCAGTAGTATAGGGGACTACGGCACAGATACGCAGTATTTT. Translation gives CASSIGDYGTDTQYF.